This T cell receptor beta chain was documented in a study of blood T cell repertoires in COVID-19. Looking at the study overall: Whether acute or convalescent, the COVID-19 samples came from the United States, Italy and Spain. T cells, B-cell-depleted T cells, or PBMCs provided the cDNA or gDNA that served as material.

This CDR3 comprises 14 residues. Original handling: Estimation of nucleated cell counts relied on the amplification of reference gene primers. Clones were sequenced by immunoSEQ multiplex PCR, and TCRdb holds only the in-frame ones, with some missing. The V and J calls and the clone size are those of that table, but D and trimming were determined from the DNA. Counted here are about 110,000 clones, approximately 88% occurring once; the ten biggest clones make up roughly 0.83%. The chain recombines TRBV21-1 with TRBJ1-1; the listed D gene, TRBD1, was not tested against the DNA. TRBV21-1 is shown as a pseudogene. Sequencing was performed on peripheral blood. The receptor comes from a woman aged 70-85 years with acute or convalescent COVID-19. In DNA, the CDR3 is TGTGCCAGCAGCAAAGACAGGGGGAACACTGAAGCTTTCTTT. Translated: CASSKDRGNTEAFF.